This T cell receptor (beta chain) was recovered during a study of T-cell memory formation after mild COVID-19. Study context: Across donors, TCR clusters were largely donor specific. Study-wide findings and caveats: CD8+ contracting clones occupied EMRA, while CD4+ ones occupied mainly CM and EM.

This CDR3 is built from 15 residues. The germline V and J ends were trimmed by 0 bases and 1 base, with 10 bases remaining between them. Germline V gene lookup returns CDR1 KGHSH and CDR2 LQKENI. Many counts were recorded for this clonotype. The target antigen is unknown. TCRdb reprocessed the 5' RACE reads with MiXCR, giving one entry per CDR3 protein. The sample holds about 560,000 distinct CDR3 sequences; about 18% are singletons and the top ten take just over 8%. Source material: PBMCs or a T cell subset sorted from them (not recorded which). This TCR was sampled from an adult woman who had mild COVID-19 (a few samples of this study predate the infection). Cell type and time point are not known. The chain employs TRBV18 and TRBJ2-7, with TRBD1 as a possible D gene (5 bases). DNA for the CDR3: TGTGCCAGCTCACCACCAGGGGTCAGATCCTACGAGCAGTACTTC. It codes for CASSPPGVRSYEQYF.